The 18 T cell receptor beta chains in this list originate from one sample, sequenced in a study of T cells in women clearing cervical HPV infection. The assay was immunoSEQ multiplex PCR, and TCRdb's table has in-frame clones only and misses some. This sample's clone table lists 25,000 to 35,000 clones. Input material: blood buffy coat. These receptors all come from a woman aged 18-70 years with a cervical HPV16 infection that either progressed to CIN3+ or cleared (not recorded which).

Worth noting for this clone: The read comes to an end 3 residues before the CDR3 does, leaving the germline J gene to fill in the end. The chain uses TRBV2 and TRBJ1-1; no clear D. CDR1 and CDR2 from the germline V gene are SNHLY and FYNNEI. This CDR3 has 11 residues. Trimming took off 3 bases at V and 5 bases at J, with 4 bases between the two ends. This CDR3 reads CASSDGTEAFF. The part of the CDR3 DNA that was read is TGTGCCAGCAGTGACGGTACTGAA.

Of note for this clone: The missing CDR3 end, 3 residues past where the read stops, is filled in from the germline J gene. The gene calls are TRBV6-1 and TRBJ2-1; D might be TRBD1 (7 bases). With 0 bases removed from V and 0 bases from J, the gap between germline ends came to 15 bases. Germline-derived CDR1 and CDR2 are MNHNS and SASEGT. CDR3 length equals 18 residues. The sequenced part of the CDR3 DNA is TGTGCCAGCAGTGAAGCGCGGCGGAGGGGGCTCTCCTACAATGAG. Residues: CASSEARRRGLSYNE. The complete CDR3 sequence is CASSEARRRGLSYNEQFF.

A remark on this clone: The CDR3 end falls 3 residues outside the read, so it is completed with the germline J gene. The rearrangement links TRBV7-3 to TRBJ2-1; D might be TRBD2 (6 bases). Germline assignment: CDR1 SGHTA and CDR2 FQGTGA. V lost 8 bases to trimming and J lost 4 bases, with 12 bases between them. This CDR3 has 13 residues. CDR3 sequence reads: CASRGAGYNEQFF. The sequenced part of the CDR3 DNA is TGTGCCAGCCGCGGGGCCGGGTACAATGAG. The full variable domain, with the rest looked up from reference TRBV7-3 and TRBJ2-1, is GAGVSQTPSNKVTEKGKYVELRCDPISGHTALYWYRQSLGQGPEFLIYFQGTGAADDSGLPNDRFFAVRPEGSVSTLKIQRTERGDSAVYLCASRGAGYNEQFFGPGTRLTVL.

A word on this clone: The read falls 3 residues short of the CDR3 end, and the missing part is taken from the germline J gene. This sequence joins TRBV5-1 and TRBJ1-2; D is perhaps TRBD1 (6 bases). Germline V gene data show CDR1 as SGHRS and CDR2 as YFSETQ. This CDR3 comprises 15 residues. The V gene lost 6 bases and the J gene lost 0 bases, with 15 bases spanning the gap. This chain's CDR3 is CASTRREGANYGYTF. Incomplete CDR3 DNA: TGCGCCAGCACCCGACGTGAGGGGGCTAACTATGGC.

In the case of this clone: Read coverage stops 3 residues before the CDR3 terminus; the germline J gene supplies the remainder. The chain recombines TRBV28 with TRBJ2-1; D not resolved. The CDR3 spans 15 residues. Germline CDR1 reads MDHEN; CDR2 reads SYDVKM. V gave up 4 bases and J gave up 8 bases, with 18 bases separating them. CDR3 loop: CASSSSILSHDEQFF. The CDR3 bases that were read are TGTGCCAGCAGTTCCTCTATACTGAGTCACGATGAG.

The part of the CDR3 DNA that was read is TGTGCCAGCAGCTTGGACAGAGATGATGGC. Protein sequence: CASSLDRDDG. The whole CDR3 sequence reads CASSLDRDDGYTF. The gene calls are TRBV5-4 and TRBJ1-2; D uncertain. From the germline J gene comes the end of the CDR3, since the read stops 3 residues before it. This CDR3 has 13 amino acids. Trimming took off 0 bases at V and 6 bases at J, with 9 bases between the two ends. CDR1 is SGHNT, CDR2 YYREEE, per germline (reference sequence).

On this clone: The observed sequence ends 3 residues before the CDR3 terminus, with the missing tail filled in from the germline J gene. The V call is TRBV4-1, the J call TRBJ1-1; 12 nucleotides align to TRBD1. Germline CDR1 and CDR2: MGHRA and YSYEKL. The CDR3 spans 15 residues. CDR3 DNA, as far as it was read: TGCGCCAGCAGCCAAGTGGGACAGGGGGCAAGGGGA. This codes for CASSQVGQGARG. The entire CDR3 protein is CASSQVGQGARGAFF.

Details on this clone: The CDR3 goes on 3 residues after the read ends, and that part is filled in from the germline J gene. The chain combines TRBV7-9 with TRBJ2-3; no clear D gene. Trimming pared 5 bases from V and 0 bases from J, leaving 9 bases between. Germline-derived CDR1 and CDR2 are SEHNR and FQNEAQ (reference sequence). CDR3 size: 14 residues. This chain's CDR3 is CASSPVRSTDTQYF. The DNA read from the CDR3 is TGTGCCAGCAGCCCGGTACGGAGCACAGATACG.

Comment on this clone: Sequencing ends 3 residues short of the CDR3 end; the germline J gene provides the rest. This sequence joins TRBV5-1 and TRBJ1-1; D possibly corresponds to TRBD1 (5 bases). In germline, CDR1 is SGHRS, CDR2 YFSETQ. Trimming stripped 7 bases from V and 6 bases from J, with 16 bases between. CDR3 length equals 13 residues. CDR3: CASGDSSGAEAFF. The sequenced part of the CDR3 DNA is TGCGCCAGCGGTGACAGCTCCGGCGCTGAA. The whole variable domain, remainder taken from reference TRBV5-1 and TRBJ1-1, is KAGVTQTPRYLIKTRGQQVTLSCSPISGHRSVSWYQQTPGQGLQFLFEYFSETQRNKGNFPGRFSGRQFSNSRSEMNVSTLELGDSALYLCASGDSSGAEAFFGQGTRLTVV.

As for this clone: The read falls 3 residues short of the CDR3 end, and the missing part is taken from the germline J gene. The chain couples TRBV15 to TRBJ1-1, with TRBD1 as a possible D gene (6 bases). This CDR3 is built from 15 residues. V gave up 0 bases and J gave up 4 bases, with 12 bases separating them. Germline V gene lookup returns CDR1 LNHNV and CDR2 YYDKDF (reference sequence). The CDR3 here is CATSRDRTEGTEAFF. Incomplete CDR3 DNA: TGTGCCACCAGCAGAGATCGGACAGAGGGCACTGAA.

Remarks on this clone: The read terminates 3 residues before the CDR3 end, so the remaining end is supplied by the germline J gene. This chain uses TRBV20-1 with TRBJ2-7; tentative D call: TRBD1 (5 bases). The length of the CDR3 is 13 residues. Trimming pared 2 bases from V and 1 base from J, leaving 9 bases between. Germline V gene lookup returns CDR1 DFQATT and CDR2 SNEGSKA (reference sequence). The sequenced CDR3 bases are TGCAGTGCTAGACACAGGTCATCCTACGAG. Translating it yields CSARHRSSYE. The full-length CDR3 reads as CSARHRSSYEQYF.

Of note for this clone: The CDR3 end is not reached by the read, which stops 3 residues before it; the germline J gene fills it in. J is TRBJ2-1 and V is TRBV20-1, with D perhaps TRBD1 or TRBD2 (5 bases each). CDR3 length: 14 residues. Germline V lookup: CDR1 DFQATT, CDR2 SNEGSKA (reference sequence). Trimming took 3 bases from V and 0 from J, leaving 9 bases between them. CDR3 region: CSASEGSSYNEQFF. The part of the CDR3 DNA that was read is TGCAGTGCTAGTGAGGGGAGCTCCTACAATGAG.

As for this clone: Coverage ceases 3 residues before the CDR3 finishes, and the germline J gene fills in the end. The chain joins TRBV5-5 to TRBJ2-3, with D possibly matching TRBD2 (6 bases). Germline CDR1 is SGHKS and CDR2 is YYEKEE (reference sequence). This CDR3 has 14 amino acids. The CDR3: CASSLEAGQETQYF. The CDR3 bases that were read are TGTGCCAGCAGCTTGGAAGCGGGCCAAGAGACG.

Details on this clone: The CDR3 is cut off 3 residues early in the read; its end comes from the germline J gene. This chain uses TRBV5-1 with TRBJ2-7, with D perhaps TRBD2 (7 bases). Germline V gene data show CDR1 as SGHRS and CDR2 as YFSETQ. Between the trimmed V and J ends, which lost 2 bases and 1 base, there was a span of 13 bases. The CDR3 sequence is 15 residues long. Incomplete CDR3 DNA: TGCGCCAGCAGCTTCGGCGGGGGCCTTTCCTACGAG. Translation gives CASSFGGGLSYE. The entire CDR3 reads CASSFGGGLSYEQYF.

Worth noting for this clone: From the germline J gene comes the end of the CDR3, since the read stops 3 residues before it. The J gene is TRBJ2-1, the V gene TRBV5-1; the D gene is possibly TRBD2 (6 bases). This CDR3 comprises 13 residues. Germline CDR1 SGHRS, CDR2 YFSETQ. V was shortened by 4 bases and J by 8 bases, with 13 bases between the two germline ends. The CDR3 loop is CASSPTGVDEQFF. CDR3 DNA, as far as it was read: TGCGCCAGCAGCCCCACGGGGGTCGATGAG.

In the case of this clone: The CDR3 end lies 3 residues beyond the end of the read and is filled in from the germline J gene. The chain is built from TRBV6-1 and TRBJ2-7; D remains ambiguous. CDR3 size: 14 residues. V lost 1 base and J 2 bases, leaving 9 bases between the germline ends. The germline CDR1 and CDR2 sequences are MNHNS and SASEGT. The CDR3 is CASSEGPGTYEQYF. CDR3 DNA, as far as it was read: TGTGCCAGCAGTGAAGGCCCGGGTACCTACGAG.

On this clone: The CDR3 goes on 3 residues after the read ends, and that part is filled in from the germline J gene. The rearrangement joins TRBV2 to TRBJ2-1, with 13 bases aligning to TRBD2. The germline V gene encodes CDR1 SNHLY and CDR2 FYNNEI. Unmatched junction bases numbered 8, after V lost 6 bases and J lost 3 bases. This CDR3 is built from 17 residues. The chain's CDR3 is CASRPRLAGGHYNEQFF. The sequenced CDR3 bases are TGTGCCAGCAGACCTCGACTAGCGGGGGGCCACTACAATGAG.

With respect to this clone: The CDR3 goes on 3 residues after the read ends, and that part is filled in from the germline J gene. The J gene is TRBJ2-4, the V gene TRBV25-1, with D maybe TRBD2 (6 bases). Trimming removed 1 base from V and 2 bases from J, with 9 bases in between. CDR1 is MGHDK and CDR2 is SYGVNS in the germline V gene. The CDR3 loop spans 15 amino acids. The covered CDR3 bases are TGTGCCAGCAGTGAATGGGGGGTAACCAAAAACATT. Translating gives CASSEWGVTKNI. From start to end, the CDR3 is CASSEWGVTKNIQYF.